This T cell receptor (beta chain) is drawn from a study of regulatory T cells in long-lasting Graves disease. This clonotype was seen at least ten times. Libraries of TCR beta came from iRepertoire HTBI primers plus Arm-PCR of CDR3 regions. TCRdb processed the multiplex PCR reads anew with MiXCR; each CDR3 protein has one entry. The table includes 300,000 to 400,000 distinct CDR3 sequences, 16% detected once. The time point is: newly diagnosed GD, antithyroid drugs for less than 3 months. PBMC-extracted RNA yielded the TCR library. This same sample was also taken into another study, of T cells in Graves' hyperthyroidism and ophthalmopathy.

The sequence came from a middle-aged man with Graves disease. The sample was peripheral blood mononuclear cells (PBMCs), taken at new diagnosis, from a patient treated with antithyroid drugs.

The CDR3 protein is CASSQITGYTEAFF. CDR3 DNA: TGTGCCAGCAGCCAAATCACAGGCTACACTGAAGCTTTCTTT. The chain recombines TRBV14 with TRBJ1-1; TRBD1 might be the D (5 bases). The germline CDR1 and CDR2 sequences are SGHDN and FVKESK. The CDR3 has 14 amino acids. V lost 2 bases and J lost 3, with 10 bases in between.